A single sample is the source of the 21 T cell receptor beta chains below, sequenced in a study of CD8 T cells in Susac syndrome. Random hexamers served to reverse transcribe roughly 0.5 to 1 ug RNA. TCRdb ran MiXCR on the immunoSEQ multiplex PCR reads and lists one entry per CDR3 protein. Of 200,000 or so distinct CDR3 sequences listed, about 95% were seen once; the top ten hold 0.085% to 0.095%. Sequenced material: CD4+ T cells from PBMCs. These receptors were taken from a human donor with multiple sclerosis.

CDR3 nucleotides: TGTGCCAGTAGTCTTCAAGGACAGCGGGCTCCTGAAGCTTTCTTT. It is translated as CASSLQGQRAPEAFF. This sequence joins TRBV19 and TRBJ1-1, with a weak D call TRBD1 (6 bases). Trimming removed 5 bases at V and 6 bases at J, with 19 bases between. The CDR3 extends over 15 amino acids. The germline CDR1 and CDR2 sequences are LNHDA and SQIVND (reference sequence).

The chain joins TRBV3-1 to TRBJ1-6, with D perhaps TRBD1 (5 bases). Trimming left V 1 base short and J 5 bases short, with 12 bases between. Germline values: CDR1 LGHDT, CDR2 YNNKEL (reference sequence). CDR3 length equals 16 residues. CDR3 bases: TGTGCCAGCAGCCAAGCTATGACAGTGCATAATTCACCCCTCCACTTT. Its translation is CASSQAMTVHNSPLHF.

The chain carries TRBV4-1 and TRBJ2-3, with 7 positions matching TRBD1. This CDR3 is built from 15 residues. CDR1 MGHRA and CDR2 YSYEKL come from the germline V gene. The V and J ends lost 2 bases and 4 bases, in that order; junction bases with no gene match: 6. CDR3 sequence reads: CASSQPTQGPDTQYF. The CDR3 DNA sequence: TGCGCCAGCAGCCAACCGACACAGGGGCCAGATACGCAGTATTTT.

The rearrangement uses TRBV30 and TRBJ1-5; D is unresolved. Germline loops: CDR1 GTSNPN, CDR2 SVGIG (reference sequence). The V end was cut by 0 bases, the J end by 4 bases, with 10 bases between. CDR3 size: 14 residues. CDR3 in amino acids: CAWSVPGGNQPQHF. The CDR3 DNA reads as TGTGCCTGGAGTGTACCCGGCGGGAATCAGCCCCAGCATTTT.

The chain is built from TRBV15 and TRBJ2-2, with 7 bases lining up with TRBD1. Germline V gene sequence: CDR1 LNHNV, CDR2 YYDKDF (reference sequence). V lost 0 bases to trimming and J lost 4 bases; unmatched junction nucleotides: 8. This CDR3 is 17 amino acids long. The CDR3 is CATSRDLRQGRTGELFF. CDR3 bases: TGTGCCACCAGCAGAGATCTGAGACAGGGTCGCACCGGGGAGCTGTTTTTT.

The chain uses TRBV25-1 and TRBJ2-3; TRBD2 agrees at 12 bases. The germline gives CDR1 MGHDK, CDR2 SYGVNS. V was pared by 10 bases and J by 4 bases, with 3 bases of the junction left unmatched. The CDR3 totals 13 residues. The CDR3 here is CATTSGGADTQYF. The CDR3 DNA reads TGTGCCACGACTAGCGGGGGAGCAGATACGCAGTATTTT.

V usage is TRBV4-1 and J usage is TRBJ2-2; D is ambiguous. There are 16 residues in the CDR3. CDR1 is MGHRA, CDR2 YSYEKL, per germline. Trimming took off 0 bases at V and 1 base at J, with 9 bases between the two ends. The CDR3 region is CASSQEGLRNTGELFF. The CDR3 coding sequence is TGCGCCAGCAGCCAAGAGGGGTTGCGGAACACCGGGGAGCTGTTTTTT.

The genes are TRBV7-8 and TRBJ2-7; possible D gene TRBD2, 5 bases. Trimming cost V 3 bases and J 0 bases, with 15 bases left between them. CDR1 is SGHVS, CDR2 FQNEAQ, per germline. The CDR3 is 16 residues long. The CDR3, as DNA: TGTGCCAGCAGCTTTGGTTGGATTAGCGACTCCTACGAGCAGTACTTC. Its protein product is CASSFGWISDSYEQYF.

This chain uses TRBV12-3 or TRBV12-4 with TRBJ1-5; D is unresolved. The V end was cut by 6 bases, the J end by 0 bases, with 6 bases between. The CDR3 covers 13 residues. Here the CDR3 reads CASSPLSNQPQHF. For the CDR3, the DNA is TGTGCCAGCAGCCCCCTTAGCAATCAGCCCCAGCATTTT.

This clonotype occurred once. The CDR3, as DNA: TGCAGTGCTCTTGGGGGGACAGACTCAAGATCGCTCCACTTT. Residues: CSALGGTDSRSLHF. This sequence joins TRBV20-1 and TRBJ1-6; 7 bases map to TRBD1. The CDR3 extends over 14 amino acids. Germline values: CDR1 DFQATT, CDR2 SNEGSKA (reference sequence). The ends lost 5 bases at V and 16 bases at J; junction bases unmatched: 17.

The chain recombines TRBV29-1 with TRBJ2-7, with TRBD2 identical over 12 bases. Germline V gives CDR1 SQVTM, CDR2 ANQGSEA. V lost 6 bases, J lost 5 bases, and 5 bases stayed unmatched. The CDR3 sequence is 13 residues long. CDR3 protein: CSVRLAGVHEQYF. The CDR3 coding sequence is TGCAGCGTAAGACTAGCGGGAGTCCACGAGCAGTACTTC.

The chain carries TRBV4-2 and TRBJ2-7; D is undetermined. CDR1 LGHNA and CDR2 YNFKEQ come from the germline V gene. The V end lost 0 bases, the J end lost 2 bases, and 17 bases lay between the germline ends. CDR3 length: 17 residues. The CDR3, as DNA: TGTGCCAGCAGCCAAGAGGGATGGCAGCCAAAAACCTACGAGCAGTACTTC. This translates into CASSQEGWQPKTYEQYF.

The V call is TRBV2, the J call TRBJ1-5, with unresolved D. Trimming shortened V by 1 base and J by 7 bases, and 11 bases separated the two germline ends. CDR1 is SNHLY, CDR2 FYNNEI, per germline. This CDR3 region has 14 residues. This CDR3 is CASSEEYRKQPQHF. For the CDR3, the DNA is TGTGCCAGCAGTGAAGAATACCGAAAACAGCCCCAGCATTTT.

This clonotype was counted a single time. The chain recombines TRBV5-1 with TRBJ2-7; D gene uncertain. This CDR3 has 14 residues. V lost 0 bases and J lost 4, with 11 bases in between. CDR1 is SGHRS, CDR2 YFSETQ, per germline. CDR3 coding DNA: TGCGCCAGCAGCTTGGCTCCCAGAGTTTACGAGCAGTACTTC. Protein sequence: CASSLAPRVYEQYF.

The rearrangement links TRBV29-1 to TRBJ1-2, with a tentative D call TRBD1 (5 bases). V lost 6 bases to trimming and J lost 3 bases, with 11 bases between them. The CDR3 runs to 12 residues. In germline, CDR1 is SQVTM, CDR2 ANQGSEA. The CDR3 spells CSVAGLDYGYTF. DNA for the CDR3: TGCAGCGTCGCAGGGCTTGACTATGGCTACACCTTC.

V and J are TRBV5-1 and TRBJ2-1; 14 bases align to TRBD2. CDR1 and CDR2 from the germline V gene are SGHRS and YFSETQ. Trimming cost V 0 bases and J 0 bases; bases outside gene matches: 5. The CDR3 is 19 residues long. CDR3 DNA sequence: TGCGCCAGCAGCTTGGCCGGGACTAGCGGGAGCCTCTCCTACAATGAGCAGTTCTTC. Its protein is CASSLAGTSGSLSYNEQFF.

This clonotype came up once. J is TRBJ2-7 and V is TRBV5-1, with unresolved D. The CDR3 has 13 residues. CDR1 SGHRS and CDR2 YFSETQ come from the germline V gene. The V gene lost 1 base and the J gene lost 2 bases, with 7 bases spanning the gap. For the CDR3, the DNA is TGCGCCAGCAGCTTGTTGGAACCCTACGAGCAGTACTTC. Residues: CASSLLEPYEQYF.

Here the CDR3 DNA reads TGCAGTGCGACGGGGACTAGCCGCGAGTCGGAGCAGTTCTTC. Its protein is CSATGTSRESEQFF. The chain has TRBV20-1 and TRBJ2-1; the match to TRBD2 covers 9 bases. Germline CDR1 is DFQATT and CDR2 is SNEGSKA (reference sequence). The V and J ends lost 6 bases and 10 bases, in that order; junction bases with no gene match: 13. The CDR3 is 14 residues long.

This clonotype appeared a single time. The chain employs TRBV20-1 and TRBJ2-5; unclear D gene. The germline V gene encodes CDR1 DFQATT and CDR2 SNEGSKA (reference sequence). V lost 6 bases and J lost 5, with 10 bases in between. There are 11 residues in the CDR3. Here the CDR3 reads CSAFDGETQYF. The CDR3 nucleotides read TGCAGTGCGTTCGACGGTGAGACCCAGTACTTC.

CDR3 coding DNA: TGTGCCAGCAGTCCAATGGTACAAGAGACCCAGTACTTC. It is translated as CASSPMVQETQYF. The genes are TRBV27 and TRBJ2-5, with no clear D. Trimming pared 5 bases from V and 2 bases from J, leaving 9 bases between. Germline V gene lookup returns CDR1 MNHEY and CDR2 SMNVEV (reference sequence). The CDR3 spans 13 residues.

The chain combines TRBV24-1 with TRBJ2-1, with no clear D. Trimming took off 5 bases at V and 12 bases at J, with 16 bases between the two ends. Germline V gene sequence: CDR1 KGHDR, CDR2 SFDVKD. There are 13 residues in the CDR3. The CDR3 DNA is TGTGCCACCAGTGCCCCCAATGGTAGTGGGCAGTTCTTC. Translation: CATSAPNGSGQFF.